Below are 18 T cell receptor beta chains sequenced from a single sample in a study of human T cells and chemical hapten exposure. TCRdb redid the calling of the RACE reads with MiXCR, one entry per CDR3 protein. The sample has 95,000 to 150,000 distinct CDR3 sequences; about 11% are singletons. Time point reported: patch test 3, about 24 weeks after DPC sensitization. The treatment is: therapeutic diphenylcyclopropenone sensitization with weekly scalp DPC. Sequencing used whole blood, obtained in connection with sensitization to the hapten diphenylcyclopropenone (DPC). These receptors were taken from a woman between 50 and 59 years old with alopecia areata. Some clones in this sample may be carry-over from other donors' samples.

This clonotype was counted at least ten times. This chain links TRBV6-6 with TRBJ2-3, with unresolved D. This CDR3 region has 12 residues. The germline V gene has CDR1 MNHNY and CDR2 SVGAGI (reference sequence). Trimming shortened V by 4 bases and J by 2 bases, and 4 bases separated the two germline ends. Here the CDR3 DNA reads TGTGCCAGCAGTTCTCTCACAGATACGCAGTATTTT. Its translation: CASSSLTDTQYF.

The rearrangement joins TRBV6-5 to TRBJ1-2; D gene ambiguous. The germline V and J ends were trimmed by 6 bases and 4 bases, with 18 bases remaining between them. CDR1 and CDR2 (germline): MNHEY, SVGAGI. CDR3 length: 15 amino acids. DNA for the CDR3: TGTGCCAGCAGGGCAACCCAGACAACCCCCTATGGCTACACCTTC. Translating gives CASRATQTTPYGYTF.

Written as DNA, the CDR3 is TGTGCCAGCAGTTCACCGCGACAACTAGCGGGAGTAGGCGAGCAGTACTTC. It specifies CASSSPRQLAGVGEQYF. V is TRBV28 and J is TRBJ2-7; 11 bases fit TRBD2. Germline V gives CDR1 MDHEN, CDR2 SYDVKM. V gave up 4 bases and J gave up 6 bases; unmatched junction bases: 14. The CDR3 totals 17 residues.

The genes are TRBV30 and TRBJ2-3; 8 bases are a match to TRBD2. Germline V gene sequence: CDR1 GTSNPN, CDR2 SVGIG (reference sequence). V shed 0 bases and J 0 bases; nucleotides not matched to a gene: 2. The CDR3 length is 15 residues. The CDR3 loop is CAWSVAGASTDTQYF. CDR3 nucleotides: TGTGCCTGGAGTGTAGCGGGAGCGAGCACAGATACGCAGTATTTT.

This clonotype was seen a handful of times. The chain employs TRBV14 and TRBJ2-1; D may be TRBD1 or TRBD2 (5 bases each). This CDR3 contains 14 residues. Germline-derived CDR1 and CDR2 are SGHDN and FVKESK. V lost 0 bases and J 10 bases, leaving 13 bases between the germline ends. This CDR3 reads CASSQEVGRAEQFF. The CDR3 DNA reads as TGTGCCAGCAGCCAAGAGGTGGGACGAGCGGAGCAGTTCTTC.

In this sample, this clonotype turned up many times. The chain is built from TRBV12-3 or TRBV12-4 and TRBJ2-3; D is unresolved. The length of the CDR3 is 12 residues. V was cut by 8 bases and J by 1 base, with 7 bases left in between. CDR3: CASSPGTDTQYF. CDR3 DNA: TGTGCCAGCTCCCCCGGCACAGATACGCAGTATTTT.

This clonotype was seen only a few times. J is TRBJ2-5 and V is TRBV12-3 or TRBV12-4; TRBD1 aligns across 12 bases. V dropped 7 bases and J dropped 4; count of bases not matched to a gene: 10. The CDR3 is 16 residues long. Here the CDR3 reads CASTPSRDRGRETQYF. For the CDR3, the DNA is TGTGCCAGCACCCCATCCCGGGACAGGGGGCGAGAGACCCAGTACTTC.

The table lists this clonotype with many counts. Mismatch with germline at one junction end may stem from a read error. The V call is TRBV14, the J call TRBJ2-1; the match to TRBD1 covers 9 bases. This CDR3 is 13 amino acids long. The V gene's germline CDR1 is SGHDN and CDR2 FVKESK. The CDR3 here is CASSPLTGTGPLF. CDR3 nucleotides: TGTGCCAGCAGCCCCCTAACCGGGACAGGGCCGCTCTTC. Full variable domain (missing parts from reference TRBV14 and TRBJ2-1): EAGVTQFPSHSVIEKGQTVTLRCDPISGHDNLYWYRRVMGKEIKFLLHFVKESKQDESGMPNNRFLAERTGGTYSTLKVQPAELEDSGVYFCASSPLTGTGPLFGPGTRLTVL.

This clonotype was observed a handful of times. The CDR3 nucleotides read TGTGCCAGCAGCCGCGGGATTAGCAATCAGCCCCAGCATTTT. Protein product: CASSRGISNQPQHF. V usage is TRBV6-5 and J usage is TRBJ1-5, with D uncertain. CDR3 length: 14 amino acids. V lost 6 bases, J lost 0 bases, and 9 bases lay in between. From germline, CDR1 is MNHEY and CDR2 SVGAGI.

The sample holds many counts of this clonotype. This chain joins TRBV20-1 and TRBJ2-1; TRBD2 matches at 11 bases. The V gene's germline CDR1 is DFQATT and CDR2 SNEGSKA (reference sequence). The CDR3 contains 14 residues. J lost 7 bases, V lost 7 bases, and 9 bases had no gene match. This CDR3 reads CSGLAGGPKNEQFF. CDR3 nucleotide sequence: TGCAGTGGCTTAGCGGGAGGGCCCAAGAATGAGCAGTTCTTC.

V and J are TRBV29-1 and TRBJ2-7, with a tentative D call TRBD2 (7 bases). Germline assignment: CDR1 SQVTM and CDR2 ANQGSEA. The CDR3 has 12 residues. The ends were cut back, 4 bases at V and 5 bases at J, with 12 bases in the middle. In DNA form, the CDR3 reads TGCAGCGTTGTTGAGGGGGGGGACGAGCAGTACTTC. As protein: CSVVEGGDEQYF.

This clonotype was counted many times. The chain links TRBV20-1 to TRBJ1-1; possible D gene TRBD1, 6 bases. V was shortened by 5 bases and J by 5 bases, with 15 bases between the two germline ends. Germline CDR1 is DFQATT and CDR2 is SNEGSKA (reference sequence). CDR3 length: 13 residues. CDR3 in DNA: TGCAGTGCTCTACAGGGCTGGGGAACTGAAGCTTTCTTT. It encodes CSALQGWGTEAFF.

The rearrangement uses TRBV28 and TRBJ2-7, with D hard to call. V lost 5 bases, J lost 3 bases, and 20 bases lay in between. Germline-derived CDR1 and CDR2 are MDHEN and SYDVKM. The CDR3 is 16 residues long. The CDR3 spells CASSPPPLQGIYEQYF. The CDR3 DNA sequence: TGTGCCAGCAGTCCCCCCCCTTTGCAAGGGATCTACGAGCAGTACTTC.

This clonotype was seen only a few times. The genes are TRBV6-1 and TRBJ2-1; TRBD2 matches 11 bases. Losses at the gene ends were 8 bases for V and 7 bases for J; bases not matched to a gene: 10. The CDR3 runs to 15 residues. The germline CDR1 and CDR2 sequences are MNHNS and SASEGT. The CDR3 loop is CASSLAGGPINEQFF. The CDR3 region has the DNA TGTGCCAGCTCCTTAGCGGGAGGGCCAATTAATGAGCAGTTCTTC.

CDR3 bases: TGTGCCAGCAGTGAAGCGCAAACAGGGGGATTGCGATCACCCCTCCACTTT. Translated, it gives CASSEAQTGGLRSPLHF. The chain uses TRBV6-1 and TRBJ1-6, with 8 positions matching TRBD1. Germline V CDR1 and CDR2: MNHNS, SASEGT. This CDR3 has 17 residues. V shed 0 bases and J 10 bases; nucleotides not matched to a gene: 11.

J is TRBJ2-1 and V is TRBV2; 9 bases match TRBD2. This CDR3 spans 14 amino acids. The ends lost 8 bases at V and 4 bases at J; junction bases unmatched: 6. CDR1 is SNHLY and CDR2 is FYNNEI in the germline V gene. CDR3 sequence reads: CASSERGAYNEQFF. For the CDR3, the DNA is TGTGCCAGCTCGGAGCGGGGGGCATACAATGAGCAGTTCTTC.

The chain has TRBV10-3 and TRBJ1-1; possible D gene TRBD1, 5 bases. The germline V and J ends were trimmed by 8 bases and 1 base, with 17 bases remaining between them. Germline assignment: CDR1 ENHRY and CDR2 SYGVKD. This CDR3 comprises 15 residues. The DNA for the CDR3 is TGTGCCATCTCCGGGGGTTCTTCAAGGAACACTGAAGCTTTCTTT. Its protein is CAISGGSSRNTEAFF.

This clonotype was observed a handful of times. The CDR3: CASTGTAVEAFF. The CDR3 DNA reads TGTGCCAGCACCGGGACAGCCGTTGAAGCTTTCTTT. The chain carries TRBV6-6 and TRBJ1-1, with TRBD1 matching 7 bases. V lost 7 bases, J lost 7 bases, and 6 bases stayed unmatched. The germline V gene has CDR1 MNHNY and CDR2 SVGAGI (reference sequence). The CDR3 is 12 residues long.